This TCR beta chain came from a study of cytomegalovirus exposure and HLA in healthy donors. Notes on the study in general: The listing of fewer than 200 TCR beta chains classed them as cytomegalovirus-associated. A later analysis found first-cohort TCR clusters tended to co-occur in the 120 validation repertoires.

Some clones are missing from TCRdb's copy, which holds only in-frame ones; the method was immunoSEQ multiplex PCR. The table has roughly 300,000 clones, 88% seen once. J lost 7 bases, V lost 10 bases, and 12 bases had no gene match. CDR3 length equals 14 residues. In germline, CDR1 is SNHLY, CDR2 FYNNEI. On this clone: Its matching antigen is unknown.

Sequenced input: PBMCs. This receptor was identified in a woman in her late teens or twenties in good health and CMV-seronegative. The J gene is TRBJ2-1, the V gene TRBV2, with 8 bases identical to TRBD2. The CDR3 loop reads CATGLQRESNEQFF. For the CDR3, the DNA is TGTGCCACTGGACTCCAGCGGGAGAGTAATGAGCAGTTCTTC.